Each of the 28 T cell receptor beta chains below was sequenced from the same sample in a study of cytomegalovirus exposure and HLA in healthy donors. The PCR employed 60 Vbeta primers together with 13 Jbeta primers. Repertoires were generated with immunoSEQ multiplex PCR, while TCRdb's copy carries only in-frame clones and drops some. The sample has 160,000 or so clones, 60% to 80% seen once; the top ten hold around 9.8%. The sample taken for sequencing was PBMCs. Every receptor here comes from a young man in good health and CMV-seropositive.

This clone was recorded only once. One junction end does not reproduce the germline sequence, and a read error may be involved. The chain employs TRBV2 and TRBJ2-4; 9 positions match TRBD1. CDR3 length: 16 amino acids. The germline CDR1 and CDR2 sequences are SNHLY and FYNNEI. CDR3 protein: CASSSQGALAKNSQYF. As DNA, the CDR3 is TGTGCCAGCAGTTCACAGGGGGCCCTAGCCAAAAACAGTCAGTACTTC. Complete variable domain (other parts from reference TRBV2 and TRBJ2-4): EPEVTQTPSHQVTQMGQEVILRCVPISNHLYFYWYRQILGQKVEFLVSFYNNEISEKSEIFDDQFSVERPDGSNFTLKIRSTKLEDSAMYFCASSSQGALAKNSQYFGAGTRLSVL.

This sequence joins TRBV2 and TRBJ2-7; possible D gene TRBD2, 7 bases. Germline V gene data show CDR1 as SNHLY and CDR2 as FYNNEI. The CDR3 loop spans 15 amino acids. Between the trimmed V and J ends, which lost 6 bases and 0 bases, there was a span of 15 bases. The CDR3 loop reads CASSTARGHSYEQYF. In DNA form, the CDR3 reads TGTGCCAGCAGCACGGCGCGGGGGCACTCCTACGAGCAGTACTTC.

The chain employs TRBV9 and TRBJ2-1; a possible D gene is TRBD2 (6 bases). CDR3 length equals 19 residues. V was cut by 4 bases and J by 2 bases, with 25 bases left in between. The germline gives CDR1 SGDLS, CDR2 YYNGEE. CDR3 bases: TGTGCCAGCAGCCCAAAATCGGACTATCGGGGCCCTGCCTACAATGAGCAGTTCTTC. The encoded protein is CASSPKSDYRGPAYNEQFF. The full variable domain, in which reference TRBV9 and TRBJ2-1 provide the parts outside the CDR3, is DSGVTQTPKHLITATGQRVTLRCSPRSGDLSVYWYQQSLDQGLQFLIQYYNGEERAKGNILERFSAQQFPDLHSELNLSSLELGDSALYFCASSPKSDYRGPAYNEQFFGPGTRLTVL.

The chain joins TRBV27 to TRBJ2-3, with TRBD2 identical over 14 bases. V was pared by 3 bases and J by 1 base, with 0 bases of the junction left unmatched. Germline values: CDR1 MNHEY, CDR2 SMNVEV (reference sequence). The CDR3 consists of 16 residues. The CDR3 DNA reads as TGTGCCAGCAGTTTGGGACTAGCGGGGGGCACAGATACGCAGTATTTT. Amino acid sequence: CASSLGLAGGTDTQYF.

Remarks on this clone: Other nucleotide sequences in the sample specify the same CDR3. The chain employs TRBV5-1 and TRBJ1-3; a weak D match, TRBD1 (5 bases). The CDR3 runs 14 residues. V was pared by 4 bases and J by 0 bases, with 8 bases between. Germline CDR1 is SGHRS and CDR2 is YFSETQ. The CDR3 protein is CASSPGGSGNTIYF. The CDR3 nucleotides are TGCGCCAGCAGCCCCGGGGGCTCTGGAAACACCATATATTTT.

The chain recombines TRBV5-4 with TRBJ2-1; TRBD2 agrees at 12 bases. The CDR3 is 15 residues long. V trimming: 0 bases; J trimming: 10 bases; junction bases outside the gene matches: 5. Germline CDR1 is SGHNT and CDR2 is YYREEE (reference sequence). In DNA, the CDR3 is TGTGCCAGCAGCTTGGATTCACTAGCGGGAGGCGAGCAGTTCTTC. Translated, it gives CASSLDSLAGGEQFF.

This chain links TRBV19 with TRBJ1-2, with a tentative D call TRBD1 (6 bases). The germline V and J ends were trimmed by 9 bases and 8 bases, with 16 bases remaining between them. The length of the CDR3 is 12 residues. Germline loops: CDR1 LNHDA, CDR2 SQIVND (reference sequence). The CDR3 loop reads CASYGGARGYTF. Written as DNA, the CDR3 is TGTGCCAGCTACGGGGGGGCTCGGGGCTACACCTTC.

On this clone: The junction and the germline gene differ at one end; a read error may be behind it. V and J are TRBV19 and TRBJ2-1; 7 bases fit TRBD2. Germline CDR1 and CDR2: LNHDA and SQIVND (reference sequence). The CDR3 is made up of 15 amino acids. This CDR3 reads CASSIGGDYYNKQFF. In DNA form, the CDR3 reads TGTGCCAGTAGTATTGGCGGGGACTACTACAATAAGCAGTTCTTC. The entire variable domain, with the rest obtained from reference TRBV19 and TRBJ2-1, is as follows: DGGITQSPKYLFRKEGQNVTLSCEQNLNHDAMYWYRQDPGQGLRLIYYSQIVNDFQKGDIAEGYSVSREKKESFPLTVTSAQKNPTAFYLCASSIGGDYYNKQFFGPGTRLTVL.

The chain carries TRBV30 and TRBJ2-7; D may be TRBD1 (5 bases). Germline V gene sequence: CDR1 GTSNPN, CDR2 SVGIG (reference sequence). This CDR3 comprises 14 residues. V lost 2 bases to trimming and J lost 3 bases, with 14 bases between them. CDR3 in amino acids: CAWSIFQGNYEQYF. The CDR3 nucleotides are TGTGCCTGGAGTATCTTCCAGGGTAACTACGAGCAGTACTTC.

The chain employs TRBV25-1 and TRBJ2-5; 9 bases align to TRBD2. The CDR3 extends over 13 amino acids. V gave up 7 bases and J gave up 4 bases; unmatched junction bases: 4. Germline lookup yields CDR1 MGHDK and CDR2 SYGVNS. This CDR3 is CASTRGGAETQYF. The CDR3 bases are TGTGCCAGCACCCGCGGGGGGGCAGAGACCCAGTACTTC.

The chain couples TRBV29-1 to TRBJ2-5; TRBD1 is a possible D gene (6 bases). The CDR3 totals 13 residues. Germline V CDR1 and CDR2: SQVTM, ANQGSEA. Trimming left V 7 bases short and J 1 base short, with 13 bases between. The CDR3 DNA sequence: TGCAGCGCTGGTCAGGGGAGCCAAGAGACCCAGTACTTC. Amino acid sequence: CSAGQGSQETQYF.

This clone appeared a few times. This chain links TRBV19 with TRBJ2-1, with a possible D match to TRBD1 (5 bases). The CDR3 is 16 amino acids. Per germline, CDR1 LNHDA and CDR2 SQIVND (reference sequence). Trimming took off 6 bases at V and 0 bases at J, with 15 bases between the two ends. The CDR3 loop is CASSPDGQGSYNEQFF. DNA of the CDR3: TGTGCCAGTAGCCCAGATGGCCAGGGCTCCTACAATGAGCAGTTCTTC.

The V call is TRBV5-4, the J call TRBJ2-1; the match to TRBD2 covers 11 bases. From germline, CDR1 is SGHNT and CDR2 YYREEE (reference sequence). With 4 bases clipped from V and 6 bases from J, the junction kept 9 bases outside the gene matches. The CDR3 sequence is 16 residues long. The CDR3 DNA follows: TGTGCCAGCAGCCACTATAGCGGGAGGGCCTCCAATGAGCAGTTCTTC. Protein sequence: CASSHYSGRASNEQFF.

The chain joins TRBV6-1 to TRBJ2-5; D is undetermined. There are 13 residues in the CDR3. Germline CDR1 and CDR2: MNHNS and SASEGT. V lost 1 base, J lost 5 bases, and 8 bases lay in between. DNA for the CDR3: TGTGCCAGCAGTGAAGGGAAGAGGGAGACCCAGTACTTC. Encoded protein: CASSEGKRETQYF.

The chain employs TRBV15 and TRBJ1-6; no clear D. CDR3 length equals 16 residues. Germline V lookup: CDR1 LNHNV, CDR2 YYDKDF (reference sequence). The V end was cut by 0 bases, the J end by 7 bases, with 13 bases between. CDR3 sequence: CATSRDPTSLNSPLHF. Here the CDR3 DNA reads TGTGCCACCAGCAGAGATCCGACAAGTTTGAATTCACCCCTCCACTTT.

The chain couples TRBV19 to TRBJ2-1; TRBD2 aligns across 12 bases. The CDR3 is 16 residues long. J was trimmed by 6 bases and V by 6 bases; bases with no gene match: 9. Germline-derived CDR1 and CDR2 are LNHDA and SQIVND (reference sequence). CDR3 protein: CASRAPLAGGRNEQFF. The CDR3 DNA reads as TGTGCCAGTAGGGCCCCCCTAGCGGGGGGGCGCAATGAGCAGTTCTTC.

This clone has a single count. This chain uses TRBV7-2 with TRBJ1-5; TRBD1 matches at 7 bases. This CDR3 is built from 15 residues. The germline CDR1 and CDR2 sequences are SGHTA and FQGNSA. V trimming: 5 bases; J trimming: 3 bases; junction bases outside the gene matches: 7. The CDR3 is CASSPTGNDNQPQHF. DNA for the CDR3: TGTGCCAGCAGCCCGACAGGGAACGACAATCAGCCCCAGCATTTT.

The chain employs TRBV6-4 and TRBJ1-1; D remains unclear. The CDR3 covers 14 residues. Trimming pared 4 bases from V and 3 bases from J, leaving 12 bases between. Germline V gene data show CDR1 as MRHNA and CDR2 as SNTAGT. CDR3 sequence: CASSASESHTEAFF. CDR3 nucleotides: TGTGCCAGCAGTGCCTCAGAGTCGCACACTGAAGCTTTCTTT.

The chain carries TRBV2 and TRBJ2-7, with TRBD1 identical over 7 bases. The CDR3 sequence is 13 residues long. With V trimmed by 6 bases and J by 4 bases, 6 bases remained unmatched. Germline CDR1 reads SNHLY; CDR2 reads FYNNEI. The CDR3 loop reads CASSPGGRYEQYF. The CDR3 coding sequence is TGTGCCAGCAGCCCAGGGGGTAGGTACGAGCAGTACTTC.

V gene TRBV2 combines with J gene TRBJ1-2; D not resolved. CDR3 length: 14 amino acids. Deletions cut 6 bases from V and 4 bases from J, with 15 bases between. In germline, CDR1 is SNHLY, CDR2 FYNNEI. CDR3 sequence: CASRNGASGYGYTF. CDR3 DNA: TGTGCCAGCAGGAACGGAGCTTCCGGCTATGGCTACACCTTC. The full variable domain, completed using reference TRBV2 and TRBJ1-2, is EPEVTQTPSHQVTQMGQEVILRCVPISNHLYFYWYRQILGQKVEFLVSFYNNEISEKSEIFDDQFSVERPDGSNFTLKIRSTKLEDSAMYFCASRNGASGYGYTFGSGTRLTVV.

The CDR3 nucleotides read TGTGCCAGCAGTTTATTTTCTCCGGGTCAGCCCCAGCATTTT. Encoded protein: CASSLFSPGQPQHF. This sequence joins TRBV27 and TRBJ1-5; D not certain. Germline V gene lookup returns CDR1 MNHEY and CDR2 SMNVEV (reference sequence). This CDR3 region has 14 residues. Trimming removed 1 base from V and 6 bases from J, with 10 bases in between.

The table lists this clone with a few counts. The rearrangement links TRBV10-1 to TRBJ2-5; 9 positions agree with TRBD1. Germline V gene sequence: CDR1 WNHNN, CDR2 SYGVQD (reference sequence). This CDR3 has 17 amino acids. Germline trimming cut 3 bases from V and 5 bases from J; bases unmatched to any gene: 13. The CDR3 spells CASSEGTGRARWETQYF. CDR3 in DNA: TGCGCCAGCAGTGAAGGGACAGGGAGGGCCCGCTGGGAGACCCAGTACTTC.

This clone showed up just a few times. The V and J genes are TRBV9 and TRBJ1-2, with TRBD1 matching 9 bases. J was trimmed by 11 bases and V by 0 bases; bases with no gene match: 8. Germline loops: CDR1 SGDLS, CDR2 YYNGEE. CDR3 length equals 14 residues. In DNA, the CDR3 is TGTGCCAGCAGCGTAGGGACAGGGGCCGCCGATTACACCTTC. Translating it yields CASSVGTGAADYTF.

This chain joins TRBV4-2 and TRBJ1-2, with 9 bases lining up with TRBD1. The CDR3 sequence is 14 residues long. From germline, CDR1 is LGHNA and CDR2 YNFKEQ. V dropped 1 base and J dropped 5; count of bases not matched to a gene: 2. CDR3 DNA sequence: TGTGCCAGCAGCCAAGGGACAGGGGAGTATGGCTACACCTTC. This encodes CASSQGTGEYGYTF.

The V gene is TRBV27, the J gene TRBJ2-6; no definite D call. CDR1 is MNHEY, CDR2 SMNVEV, per germline (reference sequence). Deletions cut 6 bases from V and 4 bases from J, with 10 bases between. The CDR3 sequence is 14 residues long. The CDR3 DNA is TGTGCCAGCAGCCTGTGGCCGGGGGCCAACGTCCTGACTTTC. It translates to CASSLWPGANVLTF.

This clone was seen once. The rearrangement links TRBV6-4 to TRBJ2-2; TRBD2 is a possible D gene (5 bases). Trimming cost V 5 bases and J 1 base, with 5 bases left between them. Germline loops: CDR1 MRHNA, CDR2 SNTAGT. The CDR3 sequence is 13 residues long. The CDR3 protein is CASSRENTGELFF. The CDR3 region has the DNA TGTGCCAGCAGTCGGGAGAACACCGGGGAGCTGTTTTTT.

About this clone itself: One end of the junction fails to match germline, which may point to a read error. This chain connects TRBV18 to TRBJ2-1; no definite D call. Germline V gene data show CDR1 as KGHSH and CDR2 as LQKENI. CDR3 length equals 12 residues. The chain's CDR3 is CASTPNPNEQFF. The CDR3 DNA follows: TGTGCCAGCACACCTAATCCCAATGAGCAGTTCTTC.

The chain couples TRBV15 to TRBJ2-3; 11 bases are a match to TRBD2. Germline assignment: CDR1 LNHNV and CDR2 YYDKDF (reference sequence). The trim removed 0 bases at V and 2 bases at J, leaving 4 bases unmatched. CDR3 length equals 17 residues. The CDR3 sequence: CATSRDHSGRATDTQYF. In DNA form, the CDR3 reads TGTGCCACCAGCAGAGATCATAGCGGGAGGGCCACAGATACGCAGTATTTT.